This is a list of T cell receptor beta chains from one sample in a study of a mutant IDH1 vaccine in newly diagnosed glioma. Libraries were prepared by immunoSEQ multiplex PCR; TCRdb keeps only in-frame clonotypes and omits some of them. Of around 38,000 clones listed, about 86% are singletons. Their antigen targets remain unknown. Sequenced material: PBMCs, taken from a glioma patient whose treatment included an IDH1 peptide vaccine. These TCRs come from a man aged 30-40 years with glioma. CDR3s include the opening cysteine and the closing phenylalanine or tryptophan. Each record gives: J gene, D gene, V gene, clone size, CDR3 DNA, CDR3 protein. The D gene is left open where the match is weak. A row's size may be missing; if present it is once, few, many or a size class.

TRBJ2-1	NA	TRBV4-1	NA	TGCGCCAGCAGCCAAACGGTCCTGTTTTGTGAGCAGTTCTTC	CASSQTVLFCEQFF
TRBJ1-4	TRBD1	TRBV18	NA	TGTGCCAGCTCACCAGGACAGGGAAGGAGAGGAAAAAAACTGTTTTTT	CASSPGQGRRGKKLFF
TRBJ2-7	NA	TRBV9	NA	TGTGCCAGCAGCGTAGGTGGAGCGATCTCCTACGAGCAGTACTTC	CASSVGGAISYEQYF
TRBJ1-1	TRBD1	TRBV19	NA	TGTGCCAGTAGTGCTAATTGGGGACAGGGTGACACTGAAGCTTTCTTT	CASSANWGQGDTEAFF
TRBJ2-2	NA	TRBV6-6	NA	TGTGCCAGCAGTAATCACAGGGCCGGGGAGCTGTTTTTT	CASSNHRAGELFF
TRBJ1-6	NA	TRBV4-3	NA	TGCGCCAGCAGCCAAGGGACAGTAAATAATTCACCCCTCCACTTT	CASSQGTVNNSPLHF
TRBJ1-1	NA	TRBV2	NA	TGTGCCACCCCGTCGGTAACTGAAGCTTTCTTT	CATPSVTEAFF
TRBJ1-4	TRBD1	TRBV7-8	NA	TGTGCCAGCAGCCCCGAGAGGATCGGGACAGCTAATGAAAAACTGTTTTTT	CASSPERIGTANEKLFF
TRBJ1-4	NA	TRBV6-1	NA	TGTGCCAGCAGTTCATTAATAGGGGCGCGAGAAAAACTGTTTTTT	CASSSLIGAREKLFF
TRBJ2-3	NA	TRBV6-4	NA	TGTGCCAGCAGTGACGGTACTAGTGCAGATACGCAGTATTTT	CASSDGTSADTQYF
TRBJ2-1	TRBD1	TRBV5-1	NA	TGCGCCAGCAGCTTGACAGGGGACAATGAGCAGTTCTTC	CASSLTGDNEQFF
TRBJ1-3	TRBD1	TRBV28	NA	TGTGCCAGCAGTTTAACAGGGGAGGTACTGGAAAACACCATATATTTT	CASSLTGEVLENTIYF
TRBJ1-1	NA	TRBV5-1	NA	TGCGCCAGCAGCTTGGCGATCCAGGGGCCCACTGAAGCTTTCTTT	CASSLAIQGPTEAFF
TRBJ1-1	NA	TRBV7-6	NA	TGTGCCAGCAGCTTGTCGGTGAACACTGAAGCTTTCTTT	CASSLSVNTEAFF
TRBJ2-7	NA	TRBV18	NA	TGTGCCAGCTCACTCTCGGGCCAAAACTACGAGCAGTACTTC	CASSLSGQNYEQYF
TRBJ2-5	NA	TRBV20-1	NA	TGCAGTGCTCCTATTGGGGAGACCCAGTACTTC	CSAPIGETQYF
TRBJ2-7	TRBD2	TRBV5-4	once	TGTGCCAGCAGCCCCCGGGGAGGGCCCTCCTACGAGCAGTACTTC	CASSPRGGPSYEQYF
TRBJ2-7	NA	TRBV6-1	few	TGTGCCAGCAGTGAATGGAAGGGGGATACGCTAGACGAGCAGTACTTC	CASSEWKGDTLDEQYF
TRBJ2-1	NA	TRBV29-1	NA	TGCAGCGTTGCGTCAGGGGATCACAATGAGCAGTTCTTC	CSVASGDHNEQFF
TRBJ2-2	NA	TRBV6-5	NA	TGTGCCAGCAGTTACCGCACCGGGGAGCTGTTTTTT	CASSYRTGELFF
TRBJ1-1	NA	TRBV5-1	NA	TGCGCCAGCAGCCAACTTACAGGGTTTGGTACTGAAGCTTTCTTT	CASSQLTGFGTEAFF
TRBJ2-7	NA	TRBV29-1	NA	TGCAGCGTTTTACAGACCTACGAGCAGTACTTC	CSVLQTYEQYF